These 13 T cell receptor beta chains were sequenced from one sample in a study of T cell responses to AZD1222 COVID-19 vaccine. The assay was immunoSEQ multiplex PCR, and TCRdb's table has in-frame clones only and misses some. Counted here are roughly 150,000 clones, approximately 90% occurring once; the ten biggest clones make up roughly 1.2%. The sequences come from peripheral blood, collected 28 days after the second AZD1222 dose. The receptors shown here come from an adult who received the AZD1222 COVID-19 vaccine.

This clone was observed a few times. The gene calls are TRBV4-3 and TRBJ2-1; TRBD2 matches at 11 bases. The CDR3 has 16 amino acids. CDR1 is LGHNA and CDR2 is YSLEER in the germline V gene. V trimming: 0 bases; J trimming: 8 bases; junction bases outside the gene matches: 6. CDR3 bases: TGCGCCAGCAGCCAAGACTATAGCGGGGGGGCTGATGAGCAGTTCTTC. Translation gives CASSQDYSGGADEQFF.

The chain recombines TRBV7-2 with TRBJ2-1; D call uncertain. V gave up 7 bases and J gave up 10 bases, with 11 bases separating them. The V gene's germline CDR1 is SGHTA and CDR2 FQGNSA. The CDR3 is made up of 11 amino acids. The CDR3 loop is CASTSVVEQFF. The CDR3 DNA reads TGTGCCAGCACCTCCGTGGTAGAGCAGTTCTTC. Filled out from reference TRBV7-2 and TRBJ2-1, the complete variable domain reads GAGVSQSPSNKVTEKGKDVELRCDPISGHTALYWYRQSLGQGLEFLIYFQGNSAPDKSGLPSDRFSAERTGGSVSTLTIQRTQQEDSAVYLCASTSVVEQFFGPGTRLTVL.

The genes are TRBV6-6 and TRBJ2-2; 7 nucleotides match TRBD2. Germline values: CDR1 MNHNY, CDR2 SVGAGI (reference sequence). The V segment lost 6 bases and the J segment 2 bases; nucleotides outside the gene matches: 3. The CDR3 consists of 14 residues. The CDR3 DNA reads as TGTGCCAGCAGACTAGCGATAAACACCGGGGAGCTGTTTTTT. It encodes CASRLAINTGELFF.

The DNA of the CDR3 is TGTGCCAGCAGTTACCGGGGTGCAACTAATGAAAAACTGTTTTTT. Its translation: CASSYRGATNEKLFF. V is TRBV6-5 and J is TRBJ1-4; unclear D gene. Germline V gives CDR1 MNHEY, CDR2 SVGAGI. V lost 2 bases, J lost 0 bases, and 7 bases lay in between. The CDR3 spans 15 residues.

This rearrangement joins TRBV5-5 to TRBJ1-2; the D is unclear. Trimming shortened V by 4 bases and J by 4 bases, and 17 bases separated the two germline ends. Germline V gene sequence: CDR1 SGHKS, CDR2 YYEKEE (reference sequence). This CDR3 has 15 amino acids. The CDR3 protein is CASSHWALLPYGYTF. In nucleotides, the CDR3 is TGTGCCAGCAGCCACTGGGCCCTGTTACCCTATGGCTACACCTTC.

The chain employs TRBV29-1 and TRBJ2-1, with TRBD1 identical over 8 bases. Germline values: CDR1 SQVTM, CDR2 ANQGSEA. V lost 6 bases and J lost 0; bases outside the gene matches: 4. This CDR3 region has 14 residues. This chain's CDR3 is CSVAGGFSYNEQFF. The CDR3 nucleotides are TGCAGCGTGGCAGGGGGCTTCTCCTACAATGAGCAGTTCTTC.

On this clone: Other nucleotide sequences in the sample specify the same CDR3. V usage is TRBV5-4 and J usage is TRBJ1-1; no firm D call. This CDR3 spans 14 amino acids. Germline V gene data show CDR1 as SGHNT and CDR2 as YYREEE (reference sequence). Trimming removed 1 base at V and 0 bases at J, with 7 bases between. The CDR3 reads CASSLFQVNTEAFF. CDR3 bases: TGTGCCAGCAGCTTGTTTCAAGTGAACACTGAAGCTTTCTTT.

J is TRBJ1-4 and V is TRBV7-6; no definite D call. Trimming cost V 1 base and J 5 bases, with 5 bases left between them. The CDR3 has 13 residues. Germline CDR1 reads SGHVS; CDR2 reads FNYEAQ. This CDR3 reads CASSLGGNEKLFF. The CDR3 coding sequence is TGTGCCAGCAGCTTAGGCGGGAATGAAAAACTGTTTTTT.

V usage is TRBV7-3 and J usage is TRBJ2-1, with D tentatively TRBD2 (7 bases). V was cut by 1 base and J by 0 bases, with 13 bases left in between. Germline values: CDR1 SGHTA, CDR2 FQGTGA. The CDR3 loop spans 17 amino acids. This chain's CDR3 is CASSLNWGGSSYNEQFF. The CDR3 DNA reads TGTGCCAGCAGCTTAAATTGGGGGGGCAGCTCCTACAATGAGCAGTTCTTC.

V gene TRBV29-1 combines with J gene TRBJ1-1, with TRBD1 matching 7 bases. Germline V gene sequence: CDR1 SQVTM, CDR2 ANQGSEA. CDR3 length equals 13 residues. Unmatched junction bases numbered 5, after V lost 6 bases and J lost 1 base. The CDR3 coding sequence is TGCAGCGTCAGACAGGGAAAGAACACTGAAGCTTTCTTT. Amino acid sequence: CSVRQGKNTEAFF.

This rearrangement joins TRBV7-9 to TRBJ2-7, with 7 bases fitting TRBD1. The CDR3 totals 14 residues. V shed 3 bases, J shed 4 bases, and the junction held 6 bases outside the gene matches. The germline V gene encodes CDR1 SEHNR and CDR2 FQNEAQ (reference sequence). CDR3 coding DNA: TGTGCCAGCAGCTTCACAGGGGTCGGATACGAGCAGTACTTC. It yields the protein CASSFTGVGYEQYF.

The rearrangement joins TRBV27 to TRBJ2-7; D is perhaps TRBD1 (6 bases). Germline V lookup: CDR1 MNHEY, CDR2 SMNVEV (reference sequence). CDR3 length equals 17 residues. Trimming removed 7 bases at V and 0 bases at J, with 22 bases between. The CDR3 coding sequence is TGTGCCAGCAAATTACTGGGGCCCAGGGGAAGCTCCTACGAGCAGTACTTC. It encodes CASKLLGPRGSSYEQYF.

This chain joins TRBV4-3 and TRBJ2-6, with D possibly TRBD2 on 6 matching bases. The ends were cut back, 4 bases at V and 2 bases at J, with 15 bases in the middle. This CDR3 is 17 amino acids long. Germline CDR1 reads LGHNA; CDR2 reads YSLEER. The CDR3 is CASSRDGGLTGANVLTF. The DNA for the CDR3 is TGCGCCAGCAGCCGAGACGGGGGATTAACTGGGGCCAACGTCCTGACTTTC.